This T cell receptor (beta chain) was identified during a study of T-cell reconstitution after alpha-beta-depleted transplantation in children. Findings and limits, study-wide: Roughly two months post-transplant, alpha-beta T cells reportedly originated from several hundred graft clones that had expanded. Newly produced T cells mostly provided counts and TCRbeta diversity after one year, as hyperexpanded clones declined.

Unique molecular identifiers featured in how the TCRbeta library was prepared. TCRdb processed the PCR reads anew with MiXCR; each CDR3 protein has one entry. The profile shows around 180,000 distinct CDR3 sequences, 8.5% to 14% of them singletons. This clonotype was seen repeatedly, ten times or more. Antigen unknown. The CDR3 is 14 residues long. Germline V gene lookup returns CDR1 DFQATT and CDR2 SNEGSKA (reference sequence). With V trimmed by 2 bases and J by 2 bases, 4 bases remained unmatched. The sample in question was PBMCs, obtained before TCRalphabeta/CD19-depleted stem cell transplant. The sequence came from a boy aged 2 to 10 with acute myeloid leukemia, due to receive a stem cell transplant. This rearrangement joins TRBV20-1 to TRBJ2-5, with TRBD1 identical over 8 bases. CDR3 residues: CSARKWDRQETQYF. The CDR3, as DNA: TGCAGTGCTAGAAAATGGGACAGGCAAGAGACCCAGTACTTC.